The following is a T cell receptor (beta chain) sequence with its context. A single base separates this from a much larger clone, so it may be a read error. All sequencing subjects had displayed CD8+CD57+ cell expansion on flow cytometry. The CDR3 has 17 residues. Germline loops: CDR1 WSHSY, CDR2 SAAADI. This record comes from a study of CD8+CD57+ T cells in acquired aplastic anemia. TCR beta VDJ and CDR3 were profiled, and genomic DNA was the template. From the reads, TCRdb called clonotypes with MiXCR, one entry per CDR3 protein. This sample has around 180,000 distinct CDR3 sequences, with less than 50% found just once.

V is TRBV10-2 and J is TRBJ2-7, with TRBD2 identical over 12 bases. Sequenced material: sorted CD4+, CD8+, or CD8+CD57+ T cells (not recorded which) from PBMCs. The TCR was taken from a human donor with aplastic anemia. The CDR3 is CANSESLAGGPKYEQYF. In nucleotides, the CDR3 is TGCGCCAACAGTGAGAGTCTAGCGGGAGGGCCTAAGTACGAGCAGTACTTC.